This T cell receptor (beta chain) was documented in a study of T cells in Graves' hyperthyroidism and ophthalmopathy. A Clinical Activity Score of at least 3, a NOSPECS grade of at least 4 and a duration under 3 months were recorded in the ophthalmopathy patients. Those patients with uncontrolled infection, other autoimmune disease, pregnancy or lactation were excluded. Germline V lookup: CDR1 SEHNR, CDR2 FQNEAQ (reference sequence). This CDR3 contains 15 residues. V was clipped by 6 bases and J by 0 bases, with 9 bases between them. RNA transcripts yielded amplified TCR beta CDR3 regions. First-round RT-PCR of the TCR CDR3 relied on the HTBI primer set. MiXCR was run by TCRdb on the multiplex PCR reads, yielding one entry per CDR3 protein. This sample yields 700,000 or so distinct CDR3 sequences, of which about 14% are seen a single time; roughly an eighth belongs to the top ten.

The rearrangement links TRBV7-9 to TRBJ2-6; D unclear. The sequence was collected from a woman aged 50 to 60 with Graves' ophthalmopathy. The sequenced sample consisted of blood. The DNA for the CDR3 is TGTGCCAGCAGGAGACTGAGCTCTGGGGCCAACGTCCTGACTTTC. Translating gives CASRRLSSGANVLTF. Combining the CDR3 with reference TRBV7-9 and TRBJ2-6 gives the whole variable domain DTGVSQNPRHKITKRGQNVTFRCDPISEHNRLYWYRQTLGQGPEFLTYFQNEAQLEKSRLLSDRFSAERPKGSFSTLEIQRTEQGDSAMYLCASRRLSSGANVLTFGAGSRLTVL.